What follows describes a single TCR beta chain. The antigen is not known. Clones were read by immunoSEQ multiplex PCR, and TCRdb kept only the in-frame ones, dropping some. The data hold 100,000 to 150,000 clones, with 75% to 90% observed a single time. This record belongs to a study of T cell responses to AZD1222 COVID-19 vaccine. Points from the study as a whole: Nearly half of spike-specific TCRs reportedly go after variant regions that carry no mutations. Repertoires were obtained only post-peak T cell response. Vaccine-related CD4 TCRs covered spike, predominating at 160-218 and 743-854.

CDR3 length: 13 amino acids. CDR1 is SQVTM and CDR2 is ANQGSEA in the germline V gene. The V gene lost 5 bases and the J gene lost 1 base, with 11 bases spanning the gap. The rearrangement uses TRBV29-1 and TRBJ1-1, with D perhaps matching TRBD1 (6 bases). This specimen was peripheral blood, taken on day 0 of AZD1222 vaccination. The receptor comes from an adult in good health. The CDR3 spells CSVSRGGNTEAFF. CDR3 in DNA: TGCAGCGTTTCAAGGGGGGGGAACACTGAAGCTTTCTTT.